One sample yielded the 2 T cell receptor beta chains listed below, sequenced in a study of cytomegalovirus exposure and HLA in healthy donors. Primers included in the PCR were 60 Vbeta and 13 Jbeta primers. Sequencing used immunoSEQ multiplex PCR; TCRdb keeps in-frame clones, though not all of them. The sample holds 140,000 to 150,000 clones; about 80% are singletons and the top ten take 4.5%. Source material: PBMCs. The receptors here all came from a man aged 35-49 years in good health and CMV-seronegative.

The chain recombines TRBV7-9 with TRBJ2-3; D is possibly TRBD1 (5 bases). The germline V and J ends were trimmed by 3 bases and 5 bases, with 9 bases remaining between them. Germline V gene lookup returns CDR1 SEHNR and CDR2 FQNEAQ (reference sequence). The CDR3 has 13 amino acids. The DNA for the CDR3 is TGTGCCAGCAGCTTTCAGGGCGGAGATACGCAGTATTTT. It codes for CASSFQGGDTQYF.

This chain connects TRBV4-1 to TRBJ1-1; 8 bases map to TRBD1. The germline gives CDR1 MGHRA, CDR2 YSYEKL. V gave up 4 bases and J gave up 1 base; unmatched junction bases: 5. The CDR3 runs 15 residues. Here the CDR3 DNA reads TGCGCCAGCAGCCTGGGAGGACAGGGGAACACTGAAGCTTTCTTT. As protein: CASSLGGQGNTEAFF.